This T cell receptor beta chain was recorded in a study of blood T cell repertoires in COVID-19 (dated by TCRdb to 2019 to 2021). Some background on the complete study: Samples covering the acute and convalescent phases of COVID-19 were provided by collaborators in the United States, Italy and Spain. The prospective study material was composed of cDNA or gDNA derived from T cells, B-cell-depleted T cells, or PBMCs. Deeply sampled blood TCRbeta repertoires from subjects exposed to, actively infected with, or recovered from COVID-19 were included in the dataset. A freely available public database, intended as a resource for researchers studying the immune response to SARS-CoV-2, is where the repertoires were released. The samples were drawn from two sources: the first 160 participants of the ongoing ImmuneRACE study, and over 950 subjects contributed by 6 global collaborators. Nearly every sample came with metadata listing a de-identified subject ID, COVID-19 status, age in years and sex. Where available, HLA class I and class II types were obtained from metadata supplied by the sample provider rather than from assay-based typing. Study-level results and caveats: How much clinical and demographic metadata was included differed by source and by participant, and the metadata was provided uncurated.

Enrolling through a virtual design, the prospective study's participants ranged in age from roughly 18 to 89 years and lived across some 23 United States geographic areas. In the prospective study, cohorts were assigned on the basis of participant-reported clinical history obtained from a screening survey and a study questionnaire. In the prospective study, whole blood, serum and a nasopharyngeal or oropharyngeal swab were collected from each participant by mobile phlebotomists. Additional blood draws and questionnaires over an approximately two-month period could optionally be provided by prospective study participants. Blood samples from the prospective study were shipped frozen or at room temperature prior to DNA extraction. TCRbeta CDR3 regions were amplified from genomic DNA by means of the immunoSEQ Assay, a bias-controlled multiplex PCR. Turning to the authors' computational methods: Nucleated cell counts per sample were estimated from amplification of reference gene primers within the assay. To quantify the absolute abundance of each unique TCRbeta CDR3 rearrangement, sequence reads were collapsed and filtered. For each sample, productive Simpson clonality was calculated as the square root of Simpson's diversity index across productive rearrangements. TCRdb re-hosts the immuneACCESS table, in-frame sequences only. Its copies lack some clones; in the studies checked, an unresolved V gene accounts for under half of them, and the cause for the rest is not known. V, J and clone size are those of that table, while D and trimming were read from the DNA. The sample table shows 200,000 to 300,000 clones, and around 89% are seen once. The ten biggest clones cover 2% to 2.5% of the sample.

This clone was seen only once. This clone's antigen is unknown. No base quality information exists; no much larger clone differs at one position. Sequencing input: PBMCs or T cells enriched from blood (not recorded which). The sequence was collected from a middle-aged woman with acute COVID-19.

The nucleotides read TGTGCCAGCAGCTTAAGACTAGCGGGAGAGCTGTTTTTT. Translation gives CASSLRLAGELFF. This chain joins TRBV7-8 to TRBJ2-2, with 11 bases in between that match TRBD2. The CDR3 runs 13 residues from the cysteine to the phenylalanine. This entry keeps only the CDR3 DNA: 39 bases, framed from base 1. Via the germline V gene, CDR1 is SGHVS and CDR2 FQNEAQ. V is pruned by 2 bases and J by 11 bases, leaving 1 base of the junction without a gene match.